This TCR beta chain derives from a study of blood T cells in healthy people across ages. Whole-study findings and limits: Per million T cells, the diversity of TCR beta decreased roughly linearly as age advanced. Higher diversity and more naive CD4+ cells were features of long-lived donors, compared to aged donors.

Whenever a sample was processed, at least 7 million PBMCs were isolated. Remarks on this clonotype: The antigen remains unidentified.

PCR was performed a second time for about 7 to 12 cycles using a sample-barcoded 5' primer and a J-beta primer mix. TCRdb independently ran MiXCR on the 5' RACE reads; one entry per CDR3 protein. Of under 1,000,000 distinct CDR3 sequences in the sample, 35% to 40% were seen once. The origin of this receptor is a man aged 18-30 years in good health. Sequenced sample: blood.

CDR3 DNA: TGTGCCAGCAGACTTCAGGGAGCTAACTATGGCTACACCTTC. Translation gives CASRLQGANYGYTF. The J gene is TRBJ1-2, the V gene TRBV6-2 or TRBV6-3; D is possibly TRBD1 (5 bases). The V and J ends lost 6 bases and 0 bases respectively, with 11 bases between them. Germline V gene data show CDR1 as MNHEY and CDR2 as SVGEGT. CDR3 length: 14 residues.